This TCR beta chain was sequenced for a study of blood T cell repertoires in COVID-19 (dated by TCRdb to between 2020 and 2021). Concerning the study at large: Collaborator samples came from the United States, Italy and Spain and covered acute and convalescent phases of COVID-19. The material from the prospective study consisted of cDNA or gDNA derived from T cells, B-cell-depleted T cells, or PBMCs. Subjects who had been exposed to COVID-19, were actively infected with it, or had recovered from it provided the deeply sampled blood TCRbeta repertoires that made up the dataset. The repertoires were released in a freely available public database meant as a resource for research on the immune response to SARS-CoV-2. Samples came from the ongoing ImmuneRACE study (first 160 participants) plus 1,254 subjects from 6 global collaborators. The sample metadata nearly always contained a de-identified subject ID, COVID-19 status, age in years and sex. Where available, HLA class I and class II types were taken from metadata supplied by the sample provider and were not determined by assay-based typing. The full study reports these points: Clinical and demographic metadata were provided uncurated, with the amount varying by source and participant.

TCRbeta CDR3 regions were amplified from genomic DNA using the immunoSEQ Assay, a bias-controlled multiplex PCR. Per the authors' processing: The number of nucleated cells in each sample was estimated by amplification of reference gene primers within the assay. Sequence reads were collapsed and filtered to measure the absolute abundance of every unique TCRbeta CDR3 rearrangement. For each sample, productive Simpson clonality was calculated by taking the square root of Simpson's diversity index across productive rearrangements. TCRdb took over this immuneACCESS table, retaining in-frame rearrangements with V and J assigned. Such tables are incomplete; in checked studies, under half of the missing clones stem from an unresolved V gene, and the remainder is unexplained. V, J and clone size are taken as reported in that table, and D and trimming were inferred from the DNA itself. The sample table records a few hundred thousand clones; roughly 85% of these occur just once. Less than 4% of the sample goes to the ten largest clones.

Collaborating institutions collected whole blood in K2EDTA tubes following their own protocols. Collaborator samples were shipped for TCRbeta analysis as frozen whole blood, isolated PBMCs, or DNA extracted from either sample type. The CDR3 goes from the cysteine to the phenylalanine over 15 residues. Solely the CDR3 DNA is kept, with 45 bases framed from the first base. As encoded in the germline V gene, CDR1 is SGDLS while CDR2 is YYNGEE. Trimming takes 4 bases from V and 3 bases from J, and the germline ends sit 15 bases apart. On this clone itself: This clone's antigen is unknown. The sample holds no much larger clone one base away, and base qualities are not on file.

The sample was peripheral blood. The TCR sequence derives from a young woman with acute or convalescent COVID-19. The rearrangement joined TRBV9 to TRBJ2-3; a weak D assignment points to TRBD2 (6 bases agree). The DNA sequence reads TGTGCCAGCAGCCCCAGCTGGGGGAGGACAGATACGCAGTATTTT. This yields the protein CASSPSWGRTDTQYF.